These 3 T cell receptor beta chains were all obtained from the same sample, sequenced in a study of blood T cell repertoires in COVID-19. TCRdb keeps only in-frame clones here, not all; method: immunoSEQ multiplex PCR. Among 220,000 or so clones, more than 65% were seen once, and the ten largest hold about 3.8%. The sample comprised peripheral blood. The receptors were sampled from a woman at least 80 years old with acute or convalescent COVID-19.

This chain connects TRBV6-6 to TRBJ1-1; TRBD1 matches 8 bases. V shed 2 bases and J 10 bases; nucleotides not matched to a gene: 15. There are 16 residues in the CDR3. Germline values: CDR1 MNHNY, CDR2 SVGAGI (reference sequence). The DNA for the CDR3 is TGTGCCAGCAGTTACCCTCGGACAGGGCCTTGGAGAGGAGCTTTCTTT. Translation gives CASSYPRTGPWRGAFF.

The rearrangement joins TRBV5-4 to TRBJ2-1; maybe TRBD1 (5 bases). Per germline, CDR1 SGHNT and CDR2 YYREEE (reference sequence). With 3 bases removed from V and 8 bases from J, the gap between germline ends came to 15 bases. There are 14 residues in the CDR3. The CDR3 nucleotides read TGTGCCAGCAGCTGGCTAGGGGTTGGTGATGAGCAGTTCTTC. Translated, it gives CASSWLGVGDEQFF.

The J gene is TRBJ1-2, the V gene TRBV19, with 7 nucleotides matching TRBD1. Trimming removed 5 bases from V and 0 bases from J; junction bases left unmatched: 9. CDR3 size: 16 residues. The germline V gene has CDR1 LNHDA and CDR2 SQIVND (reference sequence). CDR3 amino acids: CASSDRVREANYGYTF. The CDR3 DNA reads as TGTGCCAGTAGTGACAGGGTTCGTGAAGCTAACTATGGCTACACCTTC.